This entry lists 6 T cell receptor beta chains sequenced from one sample in a study of vaccination and CD4 T cells after COVID-19. The Oncomine TCR Beta short-read assay was applied to DNA of cultured CD4+ T cells. TCRdb processed the PCR reads anew with MiXCR; each CDR3 protein has one entry. The sample holds approximately 7,600 distinct CDR3 sequences; roughly 45% are singletons and the top ten take nearly 25%. Treatment defined: roughly ten-day PBMC culture with coronavirus spike peptide pools or control peptides (ViraFEST assay). Gathering of the CD4+ T cells, from the unexposed donor, took place before the COVID-19 pandemic (2011-2018). Their target antigens are unknown. The sample taken for sequencing was CD4+ T cells from blood, cultured in vitro. The source of these receptors is a human donor in good health.

This CDR3 reads CASSSGTIGDTQYF. The CDR3 region has the DNA TGTGCCAGCAGCTCAGGCACTATAGGAGATACGCAGTATTTT. The rearrangement joins TRBV11-2 to TRBJ2-3; no clear D gene. Per germline, CDR1 SGHAT and CDR2 FQNNGV. The CDR3 covers 14 residues. Trimming stripped 4 bases from V and 5 bases from J, with 13 bases between.

The V and J genes are TRBV6-1 and TRBJ1-5, with D hard to call. This CDR3 is built from 16 residues. CDR1 is MNHNS and CDR2 is SASEGT in the germline V gene. Trimming shortened V by 0 bases and J by 9 bases, and 18 bases separated the two germline ends. The CDR3 loop is CASSEAGPFGHRPQHF. CDR3 in DNA: TGTGCCAGCAGTGAAGCCGGGCCATTCGGCCATCGGCCCCAGCATTTT.

V usage is TRBV6-1 and J usage is TRBJ1-5, with TRBD1 as a possible D gene (5 bases). From germline, CDR1 is MNHNS and CDR2 SASEGT. The CDR3 contains 14 residues. The V gene lost 6 bases and the J gene lost 1 base, with 10 bases spanning the gap. The CDR3 DNA reads TGTGCCAGCAGCCCGGGGGGGAGCAATCAGCCCCAGCATTTT. The encoded protein is CASSPGGSNQPQHF.

Details on this clonotype: An end of the junction differs from the germline gene, which may be a read error. V gene TRBV7-2 combines with J gene TRBJ2-5, with D tentatively TRBD2 (5 bases). The length of the CDR3 is 16 residues. Germline CDR1 SGHTA, CDR2 FQGNSA. CDR3 region: CASSFGWGLGEEIQYF. The CDR3 coding sequence is TGTGCCAGCAGCTTCGGATGGGGTCTGGGAGAAGAGATCCAGTACTTC.

J is TRBJ2-1 and V is TRBV7-2; 9 bases agree with TRBD1. Near its end, the DNA agrees better with TRBJ2-7, so the J call may be wrong. The CDR3 consists of 14 residues. Germline V CDR1 and CDR2: SGHTA, FQGNSA. The CDR3 DNA reads TGTGCCAGCAGCTCAACAGGGGGCGGGGGCGAGCAGTACTTC. Residues: CASSSTGGGGEQYF.

CDR3 protein: CASSYSANPWRNTIYF. The CDR3 DNA follows: TGTGCCAGCAGTTACTCGGCCAATCCGTGGCGAAACACCATATATTTT. This rearrangement joins TRBV6-5 to TRBJ1-3; unclear D gene. Trimming shortened V by 0 bases and J by 5 bases, and 14 bases separated the two germline ends. Germline V gene lookup returns CDR1 MNHEY and CDR2 SVGAGI. The CDR3 is 16 amino acids.